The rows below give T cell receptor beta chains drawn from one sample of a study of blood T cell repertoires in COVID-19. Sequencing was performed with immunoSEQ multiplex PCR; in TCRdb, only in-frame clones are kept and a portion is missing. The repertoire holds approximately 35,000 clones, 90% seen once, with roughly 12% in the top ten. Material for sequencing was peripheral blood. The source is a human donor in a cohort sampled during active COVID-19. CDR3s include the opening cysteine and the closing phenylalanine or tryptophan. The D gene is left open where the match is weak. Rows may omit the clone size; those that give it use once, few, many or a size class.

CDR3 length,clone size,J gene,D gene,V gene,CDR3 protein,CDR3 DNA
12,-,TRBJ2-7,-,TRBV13,CASSLSGWEQYF,TGTGCCAGCAGCTTATCGGGTTGGGAGCAGTACTTC
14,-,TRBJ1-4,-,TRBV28,CASSTSPRAEKLFF,TGTGCCAGCAGTACCTCCCCCCGCGCCGAAAAACTGTTTTTT
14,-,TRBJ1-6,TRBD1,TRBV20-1,CSASGDRESSPLHF,TGCAGTGCTAGTGGAGACAGGGAAAGTTCACCCCTCCACTTT
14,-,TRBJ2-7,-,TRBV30,CAWSVHFRGYEQYF,TGTGCCTGGAGTGTACATTTCCGGGGCTACGAGCAGTACTTC
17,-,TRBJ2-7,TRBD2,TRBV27,CASSRVTSGRAPYEQYF,TGTGCCAGCAGTCGGGTCACTAGCGGGAGGGCCCCCTACGAGCAGTACTTC
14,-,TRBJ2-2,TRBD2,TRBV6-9,CASRTSGATGELFF,TGTGCCAGCCGGACTAGCGGGGCCACCGGGGAGCTGTTTTTT
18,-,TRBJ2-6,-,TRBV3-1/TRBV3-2,CASSHRKAGLSGANVLTF,TGTGCCAGCAGCCACAGGAAAGCGGGCCTCTCTGGGGCCAACGTCCTGACTTTC
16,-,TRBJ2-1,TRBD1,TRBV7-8,CASSPAGQVRRNEQFF,TGTGCCAGCAGCCCTGCGGGACAGGTTAGACGCAATGAGCAGTTCTTC
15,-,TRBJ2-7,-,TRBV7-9,CASSSSTGSPYEQYF,TGTGCCAGCAGCTCGTCGACAGGTAGTCCCTACGAGCAGTACTTC
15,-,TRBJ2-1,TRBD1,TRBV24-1,CATSDETGTDNEQFF,TGTGCCACCAGTGATGAAACCGGGACAGACAATGAGCAGTTCTTC
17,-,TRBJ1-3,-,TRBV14,CASSQDLGAASGNTIYF,TGTGCCAGCAGCCAAGATCTGGGGGCTGCGTCTGGAAACACCATATATTTT
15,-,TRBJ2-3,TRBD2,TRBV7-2,CASSRSGQGTGTQYF,TGTGCCAGCAGCCGTAGCGGGCAGGGTACGGGTACGCAGTATTTT
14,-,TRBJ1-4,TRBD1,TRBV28,CASSSGQDNEKLFF,TGTGCCAGCAGCTCGGGACAGGATAATGAAAAACTGTTTTTT
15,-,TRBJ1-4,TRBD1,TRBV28,CASRPQGQGSEKLFF,TGTGCCAGCAGACCCCAGGGACAGGGGAGTGAAAAACTGTTTTTT
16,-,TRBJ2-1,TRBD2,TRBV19,CASSIAMTSGLPKQFF,TGTGCCAGTAGTATAGCTATGACTAGCGGGCTTCCAAAGCAGTTCTTC
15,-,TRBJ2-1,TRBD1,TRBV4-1,CASSLDRGQYNEQFF,TGCGCCAGCAGCCTAGACAGGGGCCAGTACAATGAGCAGTTCTTC
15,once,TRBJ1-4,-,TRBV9,CASSVGLREGEKLFF,TGTGCCAGCAGCGTAGGCCTCAGGGAGGGGGAAAAACTGTTTTTT
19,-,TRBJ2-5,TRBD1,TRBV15,CATSSFLDRGSQGKETQYF,TGTGCCACCAGCAGCTTTTTGGACAGGGGGTCCCAAGGAAAAGAGACCCAGTACTTC
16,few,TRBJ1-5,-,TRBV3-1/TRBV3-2,CASSQDQEGGNQPQHF,TGTGCCAGCAGCCAAGATCAGGAGGGCGGCAATCAGCCCCAGCATTTT
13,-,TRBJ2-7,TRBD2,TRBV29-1,CSGSGSATGEQYF,TGCAGCGGGAGCGGGAGCGCCACCGGCGAGCAGTACTTC
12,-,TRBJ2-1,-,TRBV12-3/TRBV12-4,CASSPRSNEQFF,TGTGCCAGCAGCCCCCGGAGCAATGAGCAGTTCTTC
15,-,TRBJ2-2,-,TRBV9,CASSLTTGFAGELFF,TGTGCCAGCAGCCTTACAACAGGGTTTGCCGGGGAGCTGTTTTTT
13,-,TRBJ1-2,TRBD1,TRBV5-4,CASSSTGVAGYTF,TGTGCCAGCAGCTCGACAGGGGTTGCTGGCTACACCTTC
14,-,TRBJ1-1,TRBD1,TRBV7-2,CASSLTGGGGDAFF,TGTGCCAGCAGTCTAACAGGGGGCGGAGGTGACGCTTTCTTT
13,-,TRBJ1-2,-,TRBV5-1,CASSLGQLNGYTF,TGCGCCAGCAGCTTGGGGCAGTTAAATGGCTACACCTTC
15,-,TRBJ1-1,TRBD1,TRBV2,CASRGQGARNTEAFF,TGTGCCAGCAGGGGACAGGGGGCGCGGAACACTGAAGCTTTCTTT
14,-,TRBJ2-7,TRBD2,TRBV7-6,CASSRLAGDYEQYF,TGTGCCAGCAGTAGACTAGCGGGAGACTACGAGCAGTACTTC
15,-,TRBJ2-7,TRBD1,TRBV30,CAWSSTGTGAYEQYF,TGTGCCTGGAGTAGCACCGGGACAGGGGCCTACGAGCAGTACTTC
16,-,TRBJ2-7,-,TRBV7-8,CASSLIGGGGFHEQYF,TGTGCCAGCAGCTTAATTGGCGGAGGGGGCTTCCACGAGCAGTACTTC
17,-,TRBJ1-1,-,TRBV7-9,CASSLGDSYRMNTEAFF,TGTGCCAGCAGCTTAGGGGACTCTTACCGGATGAACACTGAAGCTTTCTTT